This TCR beta chain was found in a study of T cell clonotyping in hematopoietic cell transplantation. The study, taken as a whole, reports: Without cell sorting, CD4 versus CD8 contributions remain unresolved. Recipient TCR diversity dropped after transplant; expanded clonotypes rose from day 30 to 180. Graft donor and pretransplant recipient Inverse Simpson Index values predicted broader posttransplant TCR diversity. Few recipient clonotypes overlapped donors; over 97% were de novo at given depth.

Profiling relied on immunoSEQ multiplex PCR, and the TCRdb table lists in-frame clones only, not all of them. The data contain over 15,000 clones, 85% to 95% of them seen just once; the ten biggest clones take up roughly 5.4%. V shed 3 bases, J shed 7 bases, and the junction held 4 bases outside the gene matches. Germline assignment: CDR1 SGHRS and CDR2 YFSETQ. The CDR3 is 15 amino acids. As regards this clone: The antigen is not known.

Material: peripheral blood mononuclear cells. This clonotype was obtained from a man aged 40-55 years in good health. Some clones in this sample may be carry-over from other donors' samples. The rearrangement joins TRBV5-1 to TRBJ2-1, with 13 bases identical to TRBD2. This CDR3 reads CASSSLAGGQNEQFF. The CDR3 coding sequence is TGCGCCAGCAGCTCACTAGCGGGGGGGCAGAATGAGCAGTTCTTC.